What follows are 32 T cell receptor beta chains derived from one specimen sequenced in a study of blood T cell repertoires in COVID-19. The protocol was immunoSEQ multiplex PCR, while the TCRdb copy is restricted to in-frame clones and leaves out a portion. Among about 15,000 clones listed, 80% to 90% were seen once. Sequenced: peripheral blood. These receptors all stem from a human donor in a cohort sampled during active COVID-19.

This clone came up once. The V gene is TRBV6-6, the J gene TRBJ1-1; tentative D call: TRBD1 (5 bases). Germline V lookup: CDR1 MNHNY, CDR2 SVGAGI (reference sequence). Trimming removed 0 bases at V and 0 bases at J, with 8 bases between. The CDR3 consists of 15 residues. The CDR3 reads CASSYSGVMNTEAFF. The CDR3 DNA is TGTGCCAGCAGTTACTCAGGGGTGATGAACACTGAAGCTTTCTTT.

The chain joins TRBV6-5 to TRBJ1-2; 8 nucleotides agree with TRBD1. The CDR3 is 15 amino acids. Trimming removed 5 bases from V and 4 bases from J; junction bases left unmatched: 9. Germline CDR1 reads MNHEY; CDR2 reads SVGAGI. The CDR3 DNA reads TGTGCCAGCAGTCCACCCCGGACAGGGCGCTATGGCTACACCTTC. It specifies CASSPPRTGRYGYTF.

This rearrangement joins TRBV3-1 (or the pseudogene TRBV3-2) to TRBJ1-2, with 11 bases lining up with TRBD1. Per germline, CDR1 LGHDT and CDR2 YNNKEL (reference sequence). V lost 1 base and J lost 8; bases outside the gene matches: 3. This CDR3 contains 14 residues. The CDR3 coding sequence is TGTGCCAGCAGCCAAGGGACAGGGGGCTACGGCTACACCTTC. Residues: CASSQGTGGYGYTF.

The V gene is TRBV27, the J gene TRBJ1-6; 7 nucleotides align to TRBD1. The V segment lost 2 bases and the J segment 5 bases; nucleotides outside the gene matches: 3. The CDR3 extends over 15 amino acids. The germline CDR1 and CDR2 sequences are MNHEY and SMNVEV (reference sequence). The CDR3 is CASSLADRNNSPLHF. The DNA of the CDR3 is TGTGCCAGCAGTTTAGCGGACAGGAATAATTCACCCCTCCACTTT.

The rearrangement joins TRBV18 to TRBJ2-4; 7 bases are shared with TRBD1. The CDR3 has 13 amino acids. J was trimmed by 9 bases and V by 3 bases; bases with no gene match: 5. CDR1 is KGHSH and CDR2 is LQKENI in the germline V gene. The CDR3 DNA reads as TGTGCCAGCTCACCCCGACAGGGAAGCATTCAGTACTTC. Translating it yields CASSPRQGSIQYF.

This clone was detected a few times. CDR3 residues: CASSEFPGTGNGYTF. Written as DNA, the CDR3 is TGTGCCAGCAGTGAGTTCCCCGGGACAGGGAATGGCTACACCTTC. V usage is TRBV6-4 and J usage is TRBJ1-2; TRBD1 matches 9 bases. CDR3 length: 15 residues. Trimming removed 3 bases from V and 6 bases from J; junction bases left unmatched: 8. Germline CDR1 reads MRHNA; CDR2 reads SNTAGT.

The V call is TRBV18, the J call TRBJ1-2; D remains unclear. The CDR3 totals 11 residues. With 3 bases removed from V and 6 bases from J, the gap between germline ends came to 5 bases. Germline-derived CDR1 and CDR2 are KGHSH and LQKENI. CDR3 loop: CASSPSDGYTF. CDR3 nucleotide sequence: TGTGCCAGCTCACCCTCGGATGGCTACACCTTC.

The chain has TRBV3-1 (or the pseudogene TRBV3-2) and TRBJ1-1; 12 bases map to TRBD1. The CDR3 consists of 13 residues. CDR1 is LGHDT, CDR2 YNNKEL, per germline (reference sequence). Trimming at V came to 1 base and at J to 10 bases, leaving 1 base not matched to a gene. CDR3 residues: CASSQGDRGRAFF. The CDR3 nucleotides are TGTGCCAGCAGCCAAGGGGACAGGGGGCGAGCTTTCTTT.

With respect to this clone: A junction boundary mismatches the germline segment, possibly from a read error. The genes are TRBV11-2 and TRBJ1-1, with TRBD1 matching over 7 bases. In germline, CDR1 is SGHAT, CDR2 FQNNGV. The CDR3 extends over 13 amino acids. CDR3 sequence: CASSTTGSVAEVF. CDR3 in DNA: TGTGCCAGCAGCACGACAGGGTCGGTTGCGGAGGTCTTT. Drawing the rest from reference TRBV11-2 and TRBJ1-1, the complete variable domain is EAGVAQSPRYKIIEKRQSVAFWCNPISGHATLYWYQQILGQGPKLLIQFQNNGVVDDSQLPKDRFSAERLKGVDSTLKIQPAKLEDSAVYLCASSTTGSVAEVFGQGTRLTVV.

The sample holds one count of this clone. This chain links TRBV27 with TRBJ1-3; D not resolved. The CDR3 loop spans 14 amino acids. Between the trimmed V and J ends, which lost 5 bases and 9 bases, there was a span of 17 bases. The V gene's germline CDR1 is MNHEY and CDR2 SMNVEV (reference sequence). The CDR3 spells CASSPLRGVGTIYF. The CDR3 coding sequence is TGTGCCAGCAGTCCTCTCCGCGGGGTGGGCACCATATATTTT.

The chain uses TRBV5-1 and TRBJ1-4; 8 bases agree with TRBD1. The V gene end was trimmed by 0 bases and the J gene end by 6 bases; junction bases not matched to a gene: 4. The germline V gene encodes CDR1 SGHRS and CDR2 YFSETQ. There are 15 residues in the CDR3. This CDR3 reads CASSLDRGADEKLFF. CDR3 nucleotides: TGCGCCAGCAGCTTGGACAGGGGGGCGGATGAAAAACTGTTTTTT. Variable domain in full (rest from reference TRBV5-1 and TRBJ1-4): KAGVTQTPRYLIKTRGQQVTLSCSPISGHRSVSWYQQTPGQGLQFLFEYFSETQRNKGNFPGRFSGRQFSNSRSEMNVSTLELGDSALYLCASSLDRGADEKLFFGSGTQLSVL.

The V gene is TRBV13, the J gene TRBJ1-1; 9 bases map to TRBD1. CDR3 size: 14 residues. Germline V gene sequence: CDR1 PRHDT, CDR2 FYEKMQ (reference sequence). V was pared by 5 bases and J by 5 bases, with 6 bases of the junction left unmatched. The CDR3 coding sequence is TGTGCCAGCAGCAGGGGACAGGGTCGGACTGAAGCTTTCTTT. It yields the protein CASSRGQGRTEAFF.

The sample holds one count of this clone. This chain joins TRBV15 and TRBJ1-1; D remains ambiguous. The CDR3 is 15 amino acids. Germline V gene lookup returns CDR1 LNHNV and CDR2 YYDKDF (reference sequence). Between the trimmed V and J ends, which lost 0 bases and 4 bases, there was a span of 12 bases. In nucleotides, the CDR3 is TGTGCCACCAGCAGAGATCAGGTAATCCCCACTGAAGCTTTCTTT. Protein product: CATSRDQVIPTEAFF.

This chain connects TRBV7-6 to TRBJ1-4; D gene unclear. CDR1 is SGHVS, CDR2 FNYEAQ, per germline. Deletions cut 1 base from V and 0 bases from J, with 9 bases between. The CDR3 extends over 16 amino acids. The CDR3 DNA follows: TGTGCCAGCAGCTTAGGGGGAGGGACAACTAATGAAAAACTGTTTTTT. Translation: CASSLGGGTTNEKLFF.

The chain combines TRBV6-6 with TRBJ2-5, with a weak D call TRBD1 (6 bases). There are 15 residues in the CDR3. Germline V gives CDR1 MNHNY, CDR2 SVGAGI (reference sequence). The ends were cut back, 6 bases at V and 1 base at J, with 15 bases in the middle. As DNA, the CDR3 is TGTGCCAGCAGACACCGGGACAATCGCCAAGAGACCCAGTACTTC. It codes for CASRHRDNRQETQYF.

The CDR3 nucleotides read TGTGCCAGCAGCGCCCTCGGGAGCGGTACCTACAATGAGCAGTTCTTC. Its translation: CASSALGSGTYNEQFF. The chain recombines TRBV9 with TRBJ2-1; tentative D call: TRBD2 (6 bases). In germline, CDR1 is SGDLS, CDR2 YYNGEE. Trimming cost V 3 bases and J 2 bases, with 15 bases left between them. The CDR3 runs 16 residues.

V and J are TRBV11-2 and TRBJ1-4; 8 nucleotides agree with TRBD1. The length of the CDR3 is 15 residues. After removal of 5 bases from V and 0 bases from J, the junction contained 2 bases not matched to a gene. CDR1 is SGHAT, CDR2 FQNNGV, per germline. The DNA of the CDR3 is TGTGCCAGCAGCACGGGACAGGCAACTAATGAAAAACTGTTTTTT. Translated, it gives CASSTGQATNEKLFF.

The chain carries TRBV5-6 and TRBJ2-3, with 12 bases matching TRBD1. Germline lookup yields CDR1 SGHDT and CDR2 YYEEEE. The V and J ends lost 4 bases and 6 bases, in that order; junction bases with no gene match: 3. The CDR3 length is 14 residues. The CDR3 sequence is CASSLGQGADTQYF. In DNA form, the CDR3 reads TGTGCCAGCAGCCTGGGACAGGGGGCGGATACGCAGTATTTT.

The rearrangement links TRBV27 to TRBJ2-3; TRBD2 is a possible D gene (6 bases). Germline values: CDR1 MNHEY, CDR2 SMNVEV (reference sequence). Trimming shortened V by 4 bases and J by 6 bases, and 14 bases separated the two germline ends. CDR3 length equals 14 residues. CDR3 amino acids: CASSWRDWVDTQYF. CDR3 coding DNA: TGTGCCAGCAGTTGGCGGGATTGGGTTGATACGCAGTATTTT.

The rearrangement joins TRBV6-5 to TRBJ2-3; 10 bases agree with TRBD1. Germline CDR1 and CDR2: MNHEY and SVGAGI. V dropped 6 bases and J dropped 2; count of bases not matched to a gene: 5. This CDR3 spans 15 amino acids. In nucleotides, the CDR3 is TGTGCCAGCAGCCAAGGGACAGGGGACACAGATACGCAGTATTTT. This gives the protein CASSQGTGDTDTQYF.

The chain joins TRBV2 to TRBJ1-5; 9 bases fit TRBD1. CDR3 length equals 14 residues. Unmatched junction bases numbered 4, after V lost 6 bases and J lost 4 bases. CDR1 SNHLY and CDR2 FYNNEI come from the germline V gene. This CDR3 is CASRPGTGNQPQHF. CDR3 DNA sequence: TGTGCCAGCAGACCCGGGACAGGGAATCAGCCCCAGCATTTT.

V usage is TRBV19 and J usage is TRBJ1-2; D possibly corresponds to TRBD1 (5 bases). Trimming cost V 4 bases and J 10 bases, with 22 bases left between them. Germline-derived CDR1 and CDR2 are LNHDA and SQIVND (reference sequence). This CDR3 spans 15 amino acids. CDR3 DNA sequence: TGTGCCAGTAGTAATCTTGAGGGACTTTTGGTAGTCTACACCTTC. This gives the protein CASSNLEGLLVVYTF.

This clone was observed once. The rearrangement links TRBV5-4 to TRBJ1-1; TRBD1 aligns across 11 bases. Germline V gives CDR1 SGHNT, CDR2 YYREEE (reference sequence). V shed 9 bases, J shed 6 bases, and the junction held 16 bases outside the gene matches. The CDR3 loop spans 16 amino acids. CDR3 DNA sequence: TGTGCCACCAAGAAAGGACAGGGGGCCTCCGAGGCTGAAGCTTTCTTT. Amino acid sequence: CATKKGQGASEAEAFF.

V gene TRBV11-1 combines with J gene TRBJ2-7; 7 bases line up with TRBD1. The CDR3 totals 13 residues. CDR1 and CDR2 (germline): SGHAT, FQDESV (reference sequence). V was pared by 6 bases and J by 6 bases, with 8 bases of the junction left unmatched. The CDR3 spells CASSKGAGGEQYF. The CDR3 nucleotides are TGTGCCAGCAGTAAGGGGGCGGGTGGCGAGCAGTACTTC. The complete variable domain, with remaining parts taken from reference TRBV11-1 and TRBJ2-7, reads EAEVAQSPRYKITEKSQAVAFWCDPISGHATLYWYRQILGQGPELLVQFQDESVVDDSQLPKDRFSAERLKGVDSTLKIQPAELGDSAMYLCASSKGAGGEQYFGPGTRLTVT.

The chain recombines TRBV6-1 with TRBJ1-1; 7 bases match TRBD1. Germline V CDR1 and CDR2: MNHNS, SASEGT. There are 16 residues in the CDR3. J was trimmed by 0 bases and V by 1 base; bases with no gene match: 5. The CDR3 spells CASSEGTGQLNTEAFF. DNA for the CDR3: TGTGCCAGCAGTGAAGGGACAGGCCAACTGAACACTGAAGCTTTCTTT.

The V and J genes are TRBV6-1 and TRBJ1-1; TRBD1 might be the D (5 bases). Trimming cost V 1 base and J 4 bases, with 10 bases left between them. The germline V gene encodes CDR1 MNHNS and CDR2 SASEGT. This CDR3 region has 14 residues. The CDR3 nucleotides read TGTGCCAGCAGTGAAGGGCAGGGCGGCACTGAAGCTTTCTTT. Encoded protein: CASSEGQGGTEAFF.

The chain links TRBV21-1 to TRBJ1-2; the table's D call, TRBD1, was not checked against the DNA. TRBV21-1 has pseudogene status. This CDR3 is built from 14 residues. In DNA form, the CDR3 reads TGTGCCAGCAGCAAAGCCGCAGGCAACTATGGCTACACCTTC. This encodes CASSKAAGNYGYTF.

This rearrangement joins TRBV19 to TRBJ2-1; 8 nucleotides agree with TRBD2. The junction had 0 bases not matched to a gene; V was cut back by 1 base and J by 1 base. Germline-derived CDR1 and CDR2 are LNHDA and SQIVND (reference sequence). This CDR3 has 15 residues. CDR3: CASSIGGGSYNEQFF. The CDR3 nucleotides read TGTGCCAGTAGTATAGGCGGGGGGTCCTACAATGAGCAGTTCTTC.

This clone was recorded once. The chain employs TRBV15 and TRBJ1-3; 8 nucleotides align to TRBD1. Losses at the gene ends were 9 bases for V and 0 bases for J; bases not matched to a gene: 4. The CDR3 loop spans 14 amino acids. CDR1 and CDR2 from the germline V gene are LNHNV and YYDKDF (reference sequence). In DNA, the CDR3 is TGTGCCACGGGCAGGGGGCTCTCTGGAAACACCATATATTTT. Its protein is CATGRGLSGNTIYF.

The chain recombines TRBV7-2 with TRBJ1-2; 8 bases match TRBD1. J lost 5 bases, V lost 5 bases, and 13 bases had no gene match. Germline V lookup: CDR1 SGHTA, CDR2 FQGNSA. The CDR3 contains 16 residues. The CDR3 loop reads CASSPEQDREYYGYTF. The DNA for the CDR3 is TGTGCCAGCAGCCCTGAGCAGGACAGGGAGTATTATGGCTACACCTTC.

CDR3 DNA sequence: TGTGCCAGCAGTTACTCAGGGCAGGGGTTAATAGGGTCGGACACCTTC. Translating gives CASSYSGQGLIGSDTF. V is TRBV6-6 and J is TRBJ1-2, with D possibly matching TRBD1 (6 bases). V lost 0 bases and J lost 12, with 23 bases in between. Looked up from germline, CDR1 is MNHNY and CDR2 is SVGAGI (reference sequence). This CDR3 has 16 amino acids.

This chain joins TRBV5-4 and TRBJ2-7; the match to TRBD1 covers 8 bases. CDR3 length: 14 amino acids. Germline assignment: CDR1 SGHNT and CDR2 YYREEE (reference sequence). V dropped 3 bases and J dropped 5; count of bases not matched to a gene: 7. The CDR3 spells CASSSRTGTHEQYF. CDR3 DNA: TGTGCCAGCAGCTCGAGGACAGGGACCCACGAGCAGTACTTC.